A single sample is the source of the 9 T cell receptor beta chains below, sequenced in a study of blood T cell repertoires in COVID-19. Some clones are missing from TCRdb's copy, which holds only in-frame ones; the method was immunoSEQ multiplex PCR. The sample lists about 310,000 clones; around 85% were seen once. The sequencing sample was made of PBMCs or T cells enriched from blood (not recorded which). These receptors were collected from a woman under 40 who had been exposed to COVID-19.

This rearrangement joins TRBV9 to TRBJ1-1; TRBD1 matches 7 bases. V shed 2 bases and J 6 bases; nucleotides not matched to a gene: 7. Looked up from germline, CDR1 is SGDLS and CDR2 is YYNGEE. The CDR3 consists of 14 residues. CDR3 amino acids: CASSVGWGTAEAFF. The CDR3 nucleotides read TGTGCCAGCAGCGTGGGGTGGGGGACAGCTGAAGCTTTCTTT.

The rearrangement links TRBV28 to TRBJ1-3, with 7 bases fitting TRBD1. CDR1 and CDR2 (germline): MDHEN, SYDVKM. V shed 5 bases, J shed 4 bases, and the junction held 11 bases outside the gene matches. The CDR3 runs to 16 residues. The CDR3 nucleotides are TGTGCCAGCAGTGTTGCGCTCACAGGGGAAGGAAACACCATATATTTT. This gives the protein CASSVALTGEGNTIYF.

The count of this clone is one. J is TRBJ2-4 and V is TRBV6-5; perhaps TRBD1 as D (6 bases). The CDR3 is 14 residues long. Trimming took off 7 bases at V and 2 bases at J, with 12 bases between the two ends. CDR1 is MNHEY and CDR2 is SVGAGI in the germline V gene. Here the CDR3 reads CASTDRRTKNIQYF. CDR3 bases: TGTGCCAGCACCGACAGGAGAACCAAAAACATTCAGTACTTC.

This chain connects TRBV11-2 to TRBJ1-5, with D unresolved. The CDR3 spans 16 residues. CDR1 is SGHAT, CDR2 FQNNGV, per germline. Trimming pared 1 base from V and 0 bases from J, leaving 10 bases between. The DNA for the CDR3 is TGTGCCAGCAGCTTAGGCCGGGGATATAGCAATCAGCCCCAGCATTTT. It translates to CASSLGRGYSNQPQHF.

CDR3 amino acids: CASSSGTSSSTDTQYF. The CDR3 nucleotides read TGCGCCAGCAGCTCCGGGACTAGCAGTAGCACAGATACGCAGTATTTT. The V call is TRBV5-1, the J call TRBJ2-3; TRBD2 agrees at 9 bases. Germline V gives CDR1 SGHRS, CDR2 YFSETQ. With V trimmed by 3 bases and J by 0 bases, 5 bases remained unmatched. The CDR3 length is 16 residues.

The V call is TRBV7-6, the J call TRBJ2-1; 11 bases are a match to TRBD2. This CDR3 has 16 residues. V lost 5 bases to trimming and J lost 9 bases; unmatched junction nucleotides: 12. Germline CDR1 reads SGHVS; CDR2 reads FNYEAQ. The CDR3 DNA reads as TGTGCCAGCAGCCAAGATTTAGCGGGGGGGTCATCTGAGCAGTTCTTC. It specifies CASSQDLAGGSSEQFF. The variable domain in full, completed from reference TRBV7-6 and TRBJ2-1, reads GAGVSQSPRYKVTKRGQDVALRCDPISGHVSLYWYRQALGQGPEFLTYFNYEAQQDKSGLPNDRFSAERPEGSISTLTIQRTEQRDSAMYRCASSQDLAGGSSEQFFGPGTRLTVL.

V usage is TRBV4-1 and J usage is TRBJ2-7; D is possibly TRBD1 (6 bases). Germline loops: CDR1 MGHRA, CDR2 YSYEKL. The CDR3 has 16 residues. Trimming left V 2 bases short and J 4 bases short, with 18 bases between. DNA of the CDR3: TGCGCCAGCAGCCAATTACCGGGACACGAGGGTTACGAGCAGTACTTC. It encodes CASSQLPGHEGYEQYF.

This clone occurred once. The genes are TRBV5-1 and TRBJ1-2; 10 nucleotides agree with TRBD1. Germline V gene lookup returns CDR1 SGHRS and CDR2 YFSETQ. The J segment lost 6 bases and the V segment lost 3 bases, leaving 11 bases of the junction unmatched. The CDR3 consists of 16 residues. The CDR3 bases are TGCGCCAGCAGCTCTTCCGGGACAGGGGTGTTGGATGGCTACACCTTC. Translated: CASSSSGTGVLDGYTF.

This chain links TRBV10-2 with TRBJ1-5, with a weak D call TRBD1 (6 bases). V was trimmed by 4 bases and J by 6 bases, leaving 10 bases between them. Germline-derived CDR1 and CDR2 are WSHSY and SAAADI. The CDR3 spans 13 residues. The CDR3, as DNA: TGCGCCAGCAGTGGACAGGAAGTTCAGCCCCAGCATTTT. Amino acids: CASSGQEVQPQHF.